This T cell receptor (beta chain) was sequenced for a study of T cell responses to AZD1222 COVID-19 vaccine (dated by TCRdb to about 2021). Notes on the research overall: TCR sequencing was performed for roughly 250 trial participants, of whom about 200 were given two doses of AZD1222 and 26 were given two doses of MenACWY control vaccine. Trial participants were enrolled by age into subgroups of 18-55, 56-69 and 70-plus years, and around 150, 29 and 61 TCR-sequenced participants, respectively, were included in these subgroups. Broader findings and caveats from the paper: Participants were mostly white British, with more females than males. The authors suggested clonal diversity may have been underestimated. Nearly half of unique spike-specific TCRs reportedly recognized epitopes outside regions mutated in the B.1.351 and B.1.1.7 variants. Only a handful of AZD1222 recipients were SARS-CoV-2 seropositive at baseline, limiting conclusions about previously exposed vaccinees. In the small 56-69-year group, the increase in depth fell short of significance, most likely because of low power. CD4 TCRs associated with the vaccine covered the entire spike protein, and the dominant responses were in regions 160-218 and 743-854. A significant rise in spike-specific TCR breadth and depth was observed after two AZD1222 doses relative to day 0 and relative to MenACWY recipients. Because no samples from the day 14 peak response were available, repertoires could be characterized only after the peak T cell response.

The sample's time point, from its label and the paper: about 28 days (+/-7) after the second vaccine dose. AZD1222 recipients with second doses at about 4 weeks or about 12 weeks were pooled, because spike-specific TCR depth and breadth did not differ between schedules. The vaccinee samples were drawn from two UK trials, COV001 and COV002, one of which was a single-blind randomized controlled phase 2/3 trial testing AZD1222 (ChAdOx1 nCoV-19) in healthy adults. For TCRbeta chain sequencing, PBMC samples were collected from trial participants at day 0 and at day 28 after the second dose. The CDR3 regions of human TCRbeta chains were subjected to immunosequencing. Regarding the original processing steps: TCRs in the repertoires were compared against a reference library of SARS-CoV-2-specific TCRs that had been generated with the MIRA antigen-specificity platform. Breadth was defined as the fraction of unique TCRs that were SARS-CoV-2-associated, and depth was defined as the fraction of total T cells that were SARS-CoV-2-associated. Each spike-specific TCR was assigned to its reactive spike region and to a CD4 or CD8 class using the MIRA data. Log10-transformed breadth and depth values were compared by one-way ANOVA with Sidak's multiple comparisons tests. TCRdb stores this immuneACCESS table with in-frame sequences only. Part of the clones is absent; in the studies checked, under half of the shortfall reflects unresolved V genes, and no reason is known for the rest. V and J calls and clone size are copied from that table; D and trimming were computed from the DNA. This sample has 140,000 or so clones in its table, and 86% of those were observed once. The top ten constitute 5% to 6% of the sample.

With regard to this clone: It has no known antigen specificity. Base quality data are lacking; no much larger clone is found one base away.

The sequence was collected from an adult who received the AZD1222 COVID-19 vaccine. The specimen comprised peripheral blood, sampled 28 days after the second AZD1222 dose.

The CDR3 reads CASSLAGQGYTGELFF. At the DNA level, the sequence is TGCGCCAGCAGCTTGGCCGGACAGGGGTACACCGGGGAGCTGTTTTTT. Here the chain combines TRBV5-1 and TRBJ2-2, with 9 bases matching TRBD1. Germline trimming amounts to 0 bases on V and 3 bases on J, with 3 as the count of junction bases outside the gene matches. Including cysteine and phenylalanine, the CDR3 has 16 amino acids. The entry retains the CDR3 DNA only, 48 bases that are in frame from base 1. CDR1 and CDR2, per the germline V gene, are SGHRS and YFSETQ.